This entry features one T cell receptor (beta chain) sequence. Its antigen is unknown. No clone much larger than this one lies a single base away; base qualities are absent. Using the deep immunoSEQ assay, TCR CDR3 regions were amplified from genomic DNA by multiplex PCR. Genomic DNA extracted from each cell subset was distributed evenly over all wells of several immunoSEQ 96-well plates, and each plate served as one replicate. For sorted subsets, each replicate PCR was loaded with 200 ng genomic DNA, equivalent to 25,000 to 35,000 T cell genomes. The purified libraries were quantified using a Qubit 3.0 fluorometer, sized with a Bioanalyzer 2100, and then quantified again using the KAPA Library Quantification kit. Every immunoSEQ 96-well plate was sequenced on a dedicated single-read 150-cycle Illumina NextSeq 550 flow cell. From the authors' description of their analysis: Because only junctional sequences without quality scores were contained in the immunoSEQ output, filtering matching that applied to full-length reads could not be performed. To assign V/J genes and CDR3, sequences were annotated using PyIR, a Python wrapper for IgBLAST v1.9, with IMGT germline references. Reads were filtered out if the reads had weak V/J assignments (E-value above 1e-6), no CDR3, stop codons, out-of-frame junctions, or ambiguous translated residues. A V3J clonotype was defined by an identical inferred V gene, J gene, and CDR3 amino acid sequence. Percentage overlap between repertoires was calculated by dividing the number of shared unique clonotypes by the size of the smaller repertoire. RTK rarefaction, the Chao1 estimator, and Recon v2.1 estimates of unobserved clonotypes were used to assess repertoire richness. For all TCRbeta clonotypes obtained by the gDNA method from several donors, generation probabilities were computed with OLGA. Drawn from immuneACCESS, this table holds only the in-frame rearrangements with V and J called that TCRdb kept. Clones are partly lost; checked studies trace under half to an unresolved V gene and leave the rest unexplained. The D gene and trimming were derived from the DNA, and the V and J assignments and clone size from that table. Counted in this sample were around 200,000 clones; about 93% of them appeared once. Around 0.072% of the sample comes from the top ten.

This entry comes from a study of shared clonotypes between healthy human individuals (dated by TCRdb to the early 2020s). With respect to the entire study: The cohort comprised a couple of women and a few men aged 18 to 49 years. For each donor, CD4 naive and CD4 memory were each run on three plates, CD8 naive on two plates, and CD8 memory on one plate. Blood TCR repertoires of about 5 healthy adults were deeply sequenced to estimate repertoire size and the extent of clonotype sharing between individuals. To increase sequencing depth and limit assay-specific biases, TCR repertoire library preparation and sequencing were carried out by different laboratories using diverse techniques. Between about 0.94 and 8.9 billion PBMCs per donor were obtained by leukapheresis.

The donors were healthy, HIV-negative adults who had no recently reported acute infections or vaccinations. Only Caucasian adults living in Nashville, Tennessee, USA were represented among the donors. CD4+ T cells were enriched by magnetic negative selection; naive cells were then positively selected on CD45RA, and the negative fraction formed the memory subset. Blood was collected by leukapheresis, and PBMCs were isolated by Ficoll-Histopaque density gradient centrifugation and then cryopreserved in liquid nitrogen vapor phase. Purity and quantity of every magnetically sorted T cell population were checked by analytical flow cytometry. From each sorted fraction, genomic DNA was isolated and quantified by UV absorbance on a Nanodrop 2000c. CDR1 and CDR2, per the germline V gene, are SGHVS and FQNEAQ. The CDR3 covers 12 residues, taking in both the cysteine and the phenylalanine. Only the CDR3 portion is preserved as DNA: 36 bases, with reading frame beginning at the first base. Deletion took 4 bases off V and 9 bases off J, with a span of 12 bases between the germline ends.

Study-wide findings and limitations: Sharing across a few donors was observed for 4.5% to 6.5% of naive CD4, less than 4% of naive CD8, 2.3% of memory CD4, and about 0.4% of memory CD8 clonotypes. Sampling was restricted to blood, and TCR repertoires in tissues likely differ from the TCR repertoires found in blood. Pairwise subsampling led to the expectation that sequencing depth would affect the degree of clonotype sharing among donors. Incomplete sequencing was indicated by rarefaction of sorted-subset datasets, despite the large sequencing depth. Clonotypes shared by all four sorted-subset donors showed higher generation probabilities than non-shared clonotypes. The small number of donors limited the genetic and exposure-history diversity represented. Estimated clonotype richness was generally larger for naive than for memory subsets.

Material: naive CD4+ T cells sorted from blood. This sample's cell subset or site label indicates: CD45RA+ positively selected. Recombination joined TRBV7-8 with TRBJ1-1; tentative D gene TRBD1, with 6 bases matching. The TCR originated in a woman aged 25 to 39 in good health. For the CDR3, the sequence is CASSSGQPKAFF. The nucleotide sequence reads TGTGCCAGCAGCTCCGGACAGCCAAAAGCTTTCTTT. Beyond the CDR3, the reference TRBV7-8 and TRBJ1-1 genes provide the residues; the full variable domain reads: GAGVSQSPRYKVAKRGQDVALRCDPISGHVSLFWYQQALGQGPEFLTYFQNEAQLDKSGLPSDRFFAERPEGSVSTLKIQRTQQEDSAVYLCASSSGQPKAFFGQGTRLTVV.